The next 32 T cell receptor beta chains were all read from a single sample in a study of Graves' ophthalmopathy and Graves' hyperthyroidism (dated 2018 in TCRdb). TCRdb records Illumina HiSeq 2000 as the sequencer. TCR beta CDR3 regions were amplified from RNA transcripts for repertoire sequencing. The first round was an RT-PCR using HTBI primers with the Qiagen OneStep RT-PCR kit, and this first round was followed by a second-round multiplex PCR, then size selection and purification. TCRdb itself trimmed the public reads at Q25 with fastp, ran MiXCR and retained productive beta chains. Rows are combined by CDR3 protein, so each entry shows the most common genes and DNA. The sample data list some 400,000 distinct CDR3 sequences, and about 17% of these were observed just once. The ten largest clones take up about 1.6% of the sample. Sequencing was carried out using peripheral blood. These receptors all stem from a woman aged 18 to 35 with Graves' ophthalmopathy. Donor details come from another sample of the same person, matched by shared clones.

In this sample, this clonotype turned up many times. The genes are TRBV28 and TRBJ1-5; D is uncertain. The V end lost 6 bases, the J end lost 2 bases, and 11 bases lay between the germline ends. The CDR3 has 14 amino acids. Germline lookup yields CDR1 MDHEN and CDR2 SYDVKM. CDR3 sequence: CASSTFVGNQPQHF. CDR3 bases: TGTGCCAGCAGCACCTTCGTGGGCAATCAGCCCCAGCATTTT. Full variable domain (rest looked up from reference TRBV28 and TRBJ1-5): DVKVTQSSRYLVKRTGEKVFLECVQDMDHENMFWYRQDPGLGLRLIYFSYDVKMKEKGDIPEGYSVSREKKERFSLILESASTNQTSMYLCASSTFVGNQPQHFGDGTRLSIL.

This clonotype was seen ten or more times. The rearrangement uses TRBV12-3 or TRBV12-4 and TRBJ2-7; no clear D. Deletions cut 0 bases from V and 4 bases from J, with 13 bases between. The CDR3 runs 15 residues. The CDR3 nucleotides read TGTGCCAGCAGTTTAGCGCTGGGAATGGAGTACGAGCAGTACTTC. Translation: CASSLALGMEYEQYF.

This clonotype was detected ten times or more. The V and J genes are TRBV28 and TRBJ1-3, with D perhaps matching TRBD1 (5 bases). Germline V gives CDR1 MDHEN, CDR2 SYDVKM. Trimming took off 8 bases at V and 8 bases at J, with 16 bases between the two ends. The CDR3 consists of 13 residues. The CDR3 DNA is TGTGCCAGCTCCCTTGGGGGTCGAGACACCATATATTTT. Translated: CASSLGGRDTIYF.

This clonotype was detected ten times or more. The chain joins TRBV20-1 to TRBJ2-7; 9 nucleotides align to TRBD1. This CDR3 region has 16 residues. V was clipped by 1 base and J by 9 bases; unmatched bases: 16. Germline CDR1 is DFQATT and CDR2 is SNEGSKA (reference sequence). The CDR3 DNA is TGCAGTGCTAGAGCTAGCCCCGGGACAGGGACCTTCGGGCAGTACTTC. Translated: CSARASPGTGTFGQYF.

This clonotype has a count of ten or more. CDR3 sequence: CASSKTANYGYTF. CDR3 nucleotide sequence: TGTGCCAGCAGTAAGACAGCCAACTATGGCTACACCTTC. J is TRBJ1-2 and V is TRBV6-1; maybe TRBD1 (5 bases). Looked up from germline, CDR1 is MNHNS and CDR2 is SASEGT. V lost 5 bases to trimming and J lost 2 bases, with 9 bases between them. CDR3 length: 13 amino acids.

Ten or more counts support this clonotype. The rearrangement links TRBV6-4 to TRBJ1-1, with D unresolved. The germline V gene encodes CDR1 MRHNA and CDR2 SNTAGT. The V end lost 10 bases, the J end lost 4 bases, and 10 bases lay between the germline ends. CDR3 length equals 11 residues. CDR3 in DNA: TGTGCCACATCATGGGGCACTGAAGCTTTCTTT. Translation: CATSWGTEAFF.

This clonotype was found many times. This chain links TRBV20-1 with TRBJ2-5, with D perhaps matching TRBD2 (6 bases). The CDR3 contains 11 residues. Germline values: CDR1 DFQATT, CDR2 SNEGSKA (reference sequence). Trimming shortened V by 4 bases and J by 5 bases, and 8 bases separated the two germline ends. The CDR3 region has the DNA TGCAGTGCTACTAGCGAGGAGACCCAGTACTTC. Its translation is CSATSEETQYF.

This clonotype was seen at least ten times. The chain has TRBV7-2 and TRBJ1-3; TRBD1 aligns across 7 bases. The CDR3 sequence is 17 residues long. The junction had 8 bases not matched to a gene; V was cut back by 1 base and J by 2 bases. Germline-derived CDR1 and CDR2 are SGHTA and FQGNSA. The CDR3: CASSLGAGGIAGNTIYF. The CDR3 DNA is TGTGCCAGCAGCTTAGGGGCAGGGGGGATAGCTGGAAACACCATATATTTT.

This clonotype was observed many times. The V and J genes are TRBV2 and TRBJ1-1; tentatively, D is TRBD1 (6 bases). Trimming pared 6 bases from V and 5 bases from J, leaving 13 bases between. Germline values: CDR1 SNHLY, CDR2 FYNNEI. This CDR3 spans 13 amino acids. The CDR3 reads CASSGQRGTEAFF. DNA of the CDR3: TGTGCCAGCAGCGGACAGAGAGGGACTGAAGCTTTCTTT.

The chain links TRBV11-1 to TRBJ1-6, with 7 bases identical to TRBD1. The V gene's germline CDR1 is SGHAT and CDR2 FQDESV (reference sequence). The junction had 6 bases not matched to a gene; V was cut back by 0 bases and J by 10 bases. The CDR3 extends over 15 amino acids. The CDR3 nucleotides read TGTGCCAGCAGCTTAGCAGGGACAGAAGAATCACCCCTCCACTTT. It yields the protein CASSLAGTEESPLHF.

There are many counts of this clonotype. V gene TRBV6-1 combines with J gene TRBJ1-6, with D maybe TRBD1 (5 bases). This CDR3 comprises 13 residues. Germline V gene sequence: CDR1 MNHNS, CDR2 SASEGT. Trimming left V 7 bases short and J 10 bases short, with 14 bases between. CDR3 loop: CASNGRANSPLHF. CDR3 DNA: TGTGCCAGCAACGGCAGGGCTAACTCACCCCTCCACTTT.

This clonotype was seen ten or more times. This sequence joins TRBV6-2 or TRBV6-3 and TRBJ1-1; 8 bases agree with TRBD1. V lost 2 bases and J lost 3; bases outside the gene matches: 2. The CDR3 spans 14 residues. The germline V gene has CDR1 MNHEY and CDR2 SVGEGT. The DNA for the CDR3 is TGTGCCAGCAGTTACGCAGGGGGCCACACTGAAGCTTTCTTT. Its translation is CASSYAGGHTEAFF.

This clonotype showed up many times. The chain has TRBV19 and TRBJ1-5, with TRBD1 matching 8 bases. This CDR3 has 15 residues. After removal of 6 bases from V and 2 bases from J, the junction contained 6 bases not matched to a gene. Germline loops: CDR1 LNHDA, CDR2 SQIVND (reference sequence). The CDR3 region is CASSPMTGGNQPQHF. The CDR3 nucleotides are TGTGCCAGTAGCCCAATGACAGGGGGCAATCAGCCCCAGCATTTT.

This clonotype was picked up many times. The chain's CDR3 is CASSLGVRGVGELFF. CDR3 DNA sequence: TGTGCCAGCAGCTTAGGTGTCAGGGGGGTCGGGGAGCTGTTTTTT. The chain couples TRBV11-2 to TRBJ2-2, with D perhaps matching TRBD1 (7 bases). V lost 1 base and J lost 7, with 13 bases in between. Germline assignment: CDR1 SGHAT and CDR2 FQNNGV. CDR3 length equals 15 residues.

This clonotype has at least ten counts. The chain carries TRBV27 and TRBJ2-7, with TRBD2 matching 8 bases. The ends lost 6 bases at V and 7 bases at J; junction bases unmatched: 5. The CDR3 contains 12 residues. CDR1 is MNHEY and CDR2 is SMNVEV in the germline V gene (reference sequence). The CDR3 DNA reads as TGTGCCAGCAGAGCGGGAGCTGAAGAGCAGTACTTC. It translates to CASRAGAEEQYF.

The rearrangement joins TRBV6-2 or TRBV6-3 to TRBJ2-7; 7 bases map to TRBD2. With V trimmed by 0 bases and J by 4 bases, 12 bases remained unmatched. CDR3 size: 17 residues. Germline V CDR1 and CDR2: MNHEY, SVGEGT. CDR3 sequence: CASSYSWGLPTEYEQYF. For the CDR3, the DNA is TGTGCCAGCAGTTACTCGTGGGGACTACCGACCGAGTACGAGCAGTACTTC.

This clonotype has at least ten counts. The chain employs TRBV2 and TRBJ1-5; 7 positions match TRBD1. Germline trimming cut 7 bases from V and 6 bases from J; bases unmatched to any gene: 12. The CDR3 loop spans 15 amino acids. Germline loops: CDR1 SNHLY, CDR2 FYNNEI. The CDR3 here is CASKESGTEGQPQHF. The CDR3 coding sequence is TGTGCCAGCAAAGAGTCAGGGACAGAGGGTCAGCCCCAGCATTTT.

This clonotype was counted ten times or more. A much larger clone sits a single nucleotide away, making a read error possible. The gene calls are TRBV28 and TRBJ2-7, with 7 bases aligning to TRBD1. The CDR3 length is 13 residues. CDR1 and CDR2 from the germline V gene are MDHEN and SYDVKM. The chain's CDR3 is CAGSGTASYEQYF. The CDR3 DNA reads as TGTGCCGGCAGTGGGACAGCTTCCTACGAGCAGTACTTC.

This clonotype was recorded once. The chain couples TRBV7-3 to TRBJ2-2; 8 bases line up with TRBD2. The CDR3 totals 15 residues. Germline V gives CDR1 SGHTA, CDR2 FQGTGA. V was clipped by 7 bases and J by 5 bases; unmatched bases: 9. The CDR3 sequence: CASTLAGPGTGELFF. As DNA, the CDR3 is TGTGCCAGCACCCTAGCGGGTCCGGGGACCGGGGAGCTGTTTTTT.

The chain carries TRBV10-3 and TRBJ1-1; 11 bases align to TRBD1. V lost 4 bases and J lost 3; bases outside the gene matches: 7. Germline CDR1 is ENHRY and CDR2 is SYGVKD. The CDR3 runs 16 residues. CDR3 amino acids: CAISGTGGLVDTEAFF. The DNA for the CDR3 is TGTGCCATCAGTGGGACAGGGGGCCTTGTTGACACTGAAGCTTTCTTT.

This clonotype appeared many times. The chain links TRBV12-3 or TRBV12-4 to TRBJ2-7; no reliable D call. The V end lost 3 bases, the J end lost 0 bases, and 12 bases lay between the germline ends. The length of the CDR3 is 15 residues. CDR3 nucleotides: TGTGCCAGCAGTTTTAGGCAGGCCATCTCCTACGAGCAGTACTTC. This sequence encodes CASSFRQAISYEQYF.

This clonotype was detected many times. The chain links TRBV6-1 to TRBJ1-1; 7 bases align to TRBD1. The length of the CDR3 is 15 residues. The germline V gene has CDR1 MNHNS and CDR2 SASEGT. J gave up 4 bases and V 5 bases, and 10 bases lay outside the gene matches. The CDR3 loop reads CASSRPPTGATEAFF. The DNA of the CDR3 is TGTGCCAGCAGTCGCCCCCCAACAGGGGCCACTGAAGCTTTCTTT.

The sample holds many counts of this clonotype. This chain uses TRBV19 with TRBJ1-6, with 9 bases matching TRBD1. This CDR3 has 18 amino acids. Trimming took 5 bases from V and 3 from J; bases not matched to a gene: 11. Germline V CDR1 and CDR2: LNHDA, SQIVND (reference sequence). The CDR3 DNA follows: TGTGCCAGTAGTGTCTTCTATCCGGGACAGGGCTATAATTCACCCCTCCACTTT. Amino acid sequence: CASSVFYPGQGYNSPLHF.

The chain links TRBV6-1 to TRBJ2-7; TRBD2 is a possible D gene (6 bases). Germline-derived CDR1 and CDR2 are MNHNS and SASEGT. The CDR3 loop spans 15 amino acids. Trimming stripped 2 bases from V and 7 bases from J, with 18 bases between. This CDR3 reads CASSESGSGVGEQYF. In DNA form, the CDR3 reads TGTGCCAGCAGTGAATCGGGATCGGGAGTAGGTGAGCAGTACTTC.

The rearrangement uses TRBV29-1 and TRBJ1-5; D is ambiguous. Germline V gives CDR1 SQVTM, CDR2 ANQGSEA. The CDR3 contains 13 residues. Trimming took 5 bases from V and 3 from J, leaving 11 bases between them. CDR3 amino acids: CSVFTGDNQPQHF. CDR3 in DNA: TGCAGCGTTTTTACCGGGGACAATCAGCCCCAGCATTTT.

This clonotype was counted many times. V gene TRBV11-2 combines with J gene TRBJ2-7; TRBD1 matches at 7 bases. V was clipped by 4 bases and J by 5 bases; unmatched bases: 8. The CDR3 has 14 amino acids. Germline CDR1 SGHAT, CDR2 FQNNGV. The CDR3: CASSSGRGGDEQYF. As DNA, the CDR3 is TGTGCCAGCAGCTCAGGGAGAGGGGGCGACGAGCAGTACTTC.

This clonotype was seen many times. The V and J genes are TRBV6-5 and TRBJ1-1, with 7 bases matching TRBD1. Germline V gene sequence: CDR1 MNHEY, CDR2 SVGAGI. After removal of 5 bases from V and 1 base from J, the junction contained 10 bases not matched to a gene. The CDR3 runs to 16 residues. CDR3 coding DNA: TGTGCCAGCAGTCCCGGTAGGGGGCTGGGGAACACTGAAGCTTTCTTT. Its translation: CASSPGRGLGNTEAFF.

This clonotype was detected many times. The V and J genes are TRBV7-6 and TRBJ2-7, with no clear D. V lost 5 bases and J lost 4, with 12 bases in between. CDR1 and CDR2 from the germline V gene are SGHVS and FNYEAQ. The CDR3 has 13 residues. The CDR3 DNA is TGTGCCAGCAGCCCTGGCATCTTGTACGAGCAGTACTTC. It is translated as CASSPGILYEQYF.

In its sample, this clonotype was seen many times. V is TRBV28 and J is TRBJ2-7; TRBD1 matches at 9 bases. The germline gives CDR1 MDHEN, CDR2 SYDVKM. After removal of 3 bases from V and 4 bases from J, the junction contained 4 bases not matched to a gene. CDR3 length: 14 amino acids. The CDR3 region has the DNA TGTGCCAGCAGTTTGGGGACAGGGTGGTACGAGCAGTACTTC. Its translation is CASSLGTGWYEQYF.

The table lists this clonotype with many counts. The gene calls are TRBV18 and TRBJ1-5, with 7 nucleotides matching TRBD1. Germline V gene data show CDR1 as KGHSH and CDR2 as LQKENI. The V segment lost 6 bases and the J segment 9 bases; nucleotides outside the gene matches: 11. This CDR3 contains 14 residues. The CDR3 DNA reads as TGTGCCAGCTCGGATGGGACAGCCTTGGGGCCCCAGCATTTT. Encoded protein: CASSDGTALGPQHF.

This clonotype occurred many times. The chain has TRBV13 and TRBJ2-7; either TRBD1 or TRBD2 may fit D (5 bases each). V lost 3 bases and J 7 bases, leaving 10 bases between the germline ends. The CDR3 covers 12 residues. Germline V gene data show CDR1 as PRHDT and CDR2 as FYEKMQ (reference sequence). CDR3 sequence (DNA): TGTGCCAGCAGCTTCCGGGACGTAGAGCAGTACTTC. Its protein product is CASSFRDVEQYF.

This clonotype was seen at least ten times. DNA of the CDR3: TGCAGCGGGGGACGGATGAACACTGAAGCTTTCTTT. This gives the protein CSGGRMNTEAFF. The gene calls are TRBV29-1 and TRBJ1-1; D perhaps matches TRBD1 (5 bases). With 7 bases removed from V and 0 bases from J, the gap between germline ends came to 9 bases. The germline V gene encodes CDR1 SQVTM and CDR2 ANQGSEA. The CDR3 length is 12 residues.